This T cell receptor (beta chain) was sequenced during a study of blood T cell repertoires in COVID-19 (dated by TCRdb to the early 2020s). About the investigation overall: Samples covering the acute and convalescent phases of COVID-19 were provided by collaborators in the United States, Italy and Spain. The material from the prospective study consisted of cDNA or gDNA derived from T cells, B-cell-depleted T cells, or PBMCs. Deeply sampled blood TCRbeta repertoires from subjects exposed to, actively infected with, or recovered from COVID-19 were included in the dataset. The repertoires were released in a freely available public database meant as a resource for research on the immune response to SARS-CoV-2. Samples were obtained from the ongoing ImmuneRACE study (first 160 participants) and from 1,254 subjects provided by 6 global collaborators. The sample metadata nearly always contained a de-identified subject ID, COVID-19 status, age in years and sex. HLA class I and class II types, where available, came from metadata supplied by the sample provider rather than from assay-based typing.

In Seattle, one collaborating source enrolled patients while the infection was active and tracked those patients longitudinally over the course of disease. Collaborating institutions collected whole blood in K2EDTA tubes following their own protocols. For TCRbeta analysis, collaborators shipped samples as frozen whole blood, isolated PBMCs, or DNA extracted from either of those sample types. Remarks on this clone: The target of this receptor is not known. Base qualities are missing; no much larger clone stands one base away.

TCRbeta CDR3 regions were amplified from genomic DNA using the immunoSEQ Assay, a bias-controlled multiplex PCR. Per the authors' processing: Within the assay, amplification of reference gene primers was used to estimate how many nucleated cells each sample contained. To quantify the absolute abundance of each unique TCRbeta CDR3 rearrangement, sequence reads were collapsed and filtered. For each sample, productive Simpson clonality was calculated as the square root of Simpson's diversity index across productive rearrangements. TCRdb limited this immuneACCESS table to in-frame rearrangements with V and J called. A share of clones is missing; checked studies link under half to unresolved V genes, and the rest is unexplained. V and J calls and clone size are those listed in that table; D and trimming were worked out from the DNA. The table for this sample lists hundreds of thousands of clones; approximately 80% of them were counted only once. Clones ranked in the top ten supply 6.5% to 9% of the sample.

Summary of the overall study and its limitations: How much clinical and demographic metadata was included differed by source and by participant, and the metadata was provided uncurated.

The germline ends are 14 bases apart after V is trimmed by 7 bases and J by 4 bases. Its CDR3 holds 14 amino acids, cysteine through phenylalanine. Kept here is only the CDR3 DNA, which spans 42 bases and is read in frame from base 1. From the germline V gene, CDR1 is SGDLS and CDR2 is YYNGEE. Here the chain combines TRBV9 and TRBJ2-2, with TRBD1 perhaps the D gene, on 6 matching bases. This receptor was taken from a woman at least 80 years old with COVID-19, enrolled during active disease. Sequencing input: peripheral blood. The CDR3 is CASGGQSLTGELFF. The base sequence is TGTGCCAGCGGAGGACAGTCGCTCACCGGGGAGCTGTTTTTT.